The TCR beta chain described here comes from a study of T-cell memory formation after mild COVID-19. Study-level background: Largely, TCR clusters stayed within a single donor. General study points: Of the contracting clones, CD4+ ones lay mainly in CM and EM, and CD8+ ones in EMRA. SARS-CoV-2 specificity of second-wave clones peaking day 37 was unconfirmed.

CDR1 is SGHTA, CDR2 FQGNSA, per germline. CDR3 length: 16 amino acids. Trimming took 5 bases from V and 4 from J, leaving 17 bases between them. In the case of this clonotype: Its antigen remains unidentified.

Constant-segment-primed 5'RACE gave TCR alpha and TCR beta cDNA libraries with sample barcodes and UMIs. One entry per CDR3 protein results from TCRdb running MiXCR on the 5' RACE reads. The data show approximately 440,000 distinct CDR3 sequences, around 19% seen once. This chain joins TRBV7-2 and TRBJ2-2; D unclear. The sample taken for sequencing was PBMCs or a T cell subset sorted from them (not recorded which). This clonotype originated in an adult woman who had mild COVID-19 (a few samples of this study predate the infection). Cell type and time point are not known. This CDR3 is CASSRPGRSVTGELFF. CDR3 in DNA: TGTGCCAGCAGCCGCCCCGGGCGGTCGGTCACCGGGGAGCTGTTTTTT.